Listed below are T cell receptor beta chains from one sample, sequenced in a study of blood T cells in healthy people across ages. TCRdb fed the 5' RACE reads into MiXCR, producing one record per CDR3 protein. The sample carries about 1.4 million distinct CDR3 sequences, approximately 60% recorded once. Sequences were obtained from blood. The source is a man younger than 30 in good health. The CDR3 runs from the conserved cysteine through the conserved F or W. The D gene is left open where the match is weak. Not all rows give a size; the values are once, few, many and, for expanded clones, a class.

j_call d_call v_call clone_size cdr3_length cdr3_nt cdr3_aa
TRBJ2-7 TRBD2 TRBV6-5 . 17 TGTGCCAGCAGTTCTCCTGCGGGGGGGGGCCGAGCCTACGAGCAGTACTTC CASSSPAGGGRAYEQYF
TRBJ1-2 TRBD1 TRBV14 . 14 TGTGCCAGCAGCCAATATACAGGGGGAGGCGGCTACACCTTC CASSQYTGGGGYTF
TRBJ2-1 . TRBV20-1 . 12 TGCAGTGCTAGAGGGAATGGGGATGAGCAGTTCTTC CSARGNGDEQFF
TRBJ2-4 TRBD1 TRBV12-3/TRBV12-4 once 13 TGTGCCAGCAGTTTAGGACAGGGGGCTTCGCCGTACTTC CASSLGQGASPYF
TRBJ2-1 . TRBV29-1 few 13 TGCAGCGTTGTAGTATACGTAAACAATGAGCAGTTCTTC CSVVVYVNNEQFF
TRBJ1-4 . TRBV2 . 11 TGTGCCAGCAGCCCTAGAGCCTACCTGTTTTTT CASSPRAYLFF
TRBJ2-4 TRBD1 TRBV4-3 . 15 TGCGCCAGCAGCCAAGCCGGGACAGGAGTATACATTCAGTACTTC CASSQAGTGVYIQYF
TRBJ2-1 . TRBV7-2 . 15 TGTGCCAGCAGCCCTGCGAGCGTTTCCTACAATGAGCAGTTCTTC CASSPASVSYNEQFF
TRBJ2-1 TRBD2 TRBV14 once 13 TGTGCCAGTCAGACTAGCGGATACAATGAGCAGTTCTTC CASQTSGYNEQFF
TRBJ1-6 TRBD1 TRBV4-1 . 17 TGCGCCAGCAACTCCCCCGGAGGTAGACAGGGTGATTCACCCCTCCACTTT CASNSPGGRQGDSPLHF
TRBJ1-4 . TRBV7-2 . 15 TGTGCCAGCAGCTTAGCTGCAGCAACTAATGAAAAACTGTTTTTT CASSLAAATNEKLFF
TRBJ2-7 . TRBV4-3 . 16 TGCGCCAGCAGCCTAAGGTGGGCAGGGGGGGTCTACGAGCAGTACTTC CASSLRWAGGVYEQYF
TRBJ2-5 . TRBV12-3/TRBV12-4 . 12 TGTGCCAGCAGTTCGGTAGCGGAGACCCAGTACTTC CASSSVAETQYF
TRBJ1-1 TRBD1 TRBV5-6 . 17 TGTGCCAGCAGCTATCCTGAGGAGACAGGGGAGTACCCTGAAGCTTTCTTT CASSYPEETGEYPEAFF
TRBJ2-7 TRBD2 TRBV4-1 . 15 TGCGCCAGCAGCCAGACTAGCGCTAGCTCCTACGAGCAGTACTTC CASSQTSASSYEQYF
TRBJ1-2 . TRBV20-1 few 15 TGCAGTGCGGGGGGCGTAGATCCGACTAACTATGGCTACACCTTC CSAGGVDPTNYGYTF
TRBJ2-3 . TRBV5-5 . 16 TGTGCCAGCAGCTTGGCGGGGGGCACCAACACAGATACGCAGTATTTT CASSLAGGTNTDTQYF
TRBJ1-5 . TRBV28 many 13 TGTGCCAGCAGTTTCTCAGGCAATCAGCCCCAGCATTTT CASSFSGNQPQHF
TRBJ2-7 . TRBV7-9 . 14 TGTGCCAGTACGGTGGGGGACTTAGTCAGCGAGCAGTACTTC CASTVGDLVSEQYF
TRBJ2-3 . TRBV29-1 . 13 TGCAGCGTTGAATTTCCACTAGCAGATACGCAGTATTTT CSVEFPLADTQYF
TRBJ1-3 TRBD1 TRBV20-1 . 16 TGCAGTGCTAGAGAAGGATTGGGCAGGGGGTGGAACACCATATATTTT CSAREGLGRGWNTIYF
TRBJ2-3 TRBD1 TRBV29-1 . 15 TGCAGCGTTGAAGGGACAGGGCGCCGCACAGATACGCAGTATTTT CSVEGTGRRTDTQYF
TRBJ2-7 TRBD2 TRBV7-8 . 16 TGTGCCAGCAGCCCTCGTCCAGCGGGGAGCTCCTACGAGCAGTACTTC CASSPRPAGSSYEQYF
TRBJ2-1 . TRBV19 . 14 TGTGCCAGTAACCCTTTGGACGACCACAATGAGCAGTTCTTC CASNPLDDHNEQFF
TRBJ2-1 TRBD2 TRBV12-3/TRBV12-4 . 16 TGTGCCAGCAGTCCCCCTAGCGGGAGCTCCTACAATGAGCAGTTCTTC CASSPPSGSSYNEQFF
TRBJ1-1 . TRBV6-1 . 17 TGTGCCAGCAGTGACGCGGGACATATAAGGCCGAACACTGAAGCTTTCTTT CASSDAGHIRPNTEAFF
TRBJ1-2 . TRBV4-1 . 14 TGCGCCAGCAGCCTCCAGTGGGATGGATATGGCTACACCTTC CASSLQWDGYGYTF
TRBJ2-6 TRBD2 TRBV3-1 . 18 TGTGCCAGCAGCCAAGAGGGGGGGACTAGCTCTGGGGCCAACGTCCTGACTTTC CASSQEGGTSSGANVLTF
TRBJ2-5 TRBD2 TRBV6-2/TRBV6-3 . 17 TGTGCCAGCAGAGGTCCGGGACTAGCGTCGGGAAAGCTCAAGCAGTACTTC CASRGPGLASGKLKQYF
TRBJ2-5 . TRBV7-2 . 15 TGTGCCAGCAGCTTAGCGGGGGGGCGTTTGGAGACCCAGTACTTC CASSLAGGRLETQYF
TRBJ2-3 . TRBV6-4 . 14 TGTGCCAGCAGTGTGGCCCCGTGGGCAGATACGCAGTATTTT CASSVAPWADTQYF
TRBJ2-2 . TRBV5-5 . 17 TGTGCCAGCAGCCCTAACATCGACGTCGCGAACACCGGGGAGCTGTTTTTT CASSPNIDVANTGELFF
TRBJ2-1 TRBD1 TRBV5-1 . 12 TGCGCCAGCAGCCAGGGACAGGGGGTGCAGTTCTTC CASSQGQGVQFF
TRBJ2-1 . TRBV7-2 . 16 TGTGCCAGCAGCCCAGACTTCCGAAGCTCCTACAATGAGCAGTTCTTC CASSPDFRSSYNEQFF
TRBJ2-7 . TRBV12-3/TRBV12-4 . 15 TGTGCCAGCAGTTTAGGCCGAGGGGCTTCCTACGAGCAGTACTTC CASSLGRGASYEQYF
TRBJ2-5 . TRBV5-1 few 11 TGCGCCAGCGGACAGCAAGAGACCCAGTACTTC CASGQQETQYF
TRBJ2-7 . TRBV3-1 . 13 TGTGCCAGCAGCCAAGATCGTCACAGCGAGCAGTACTTC CASSQDRHSEQYF
TRBJ2-3 . TRBV21-1 . 8 TGTGCCAGCATCGCGCAGTATTTT CASIAQYF
TRBJ1-6 TRBD1 TRBV4-3 . 17 TGCGCCAGCAGCCCAGACGGACAGGGGGCTTTTAATTCACCCCTCCACTTT CASSPDGQGAFNSPLHF
TRBJ2-7 . TRBV11-2 . 16 TGTGCCAGCAGCTTGGGTGTGAAGCCACCAAAAGGCGAGCAGTACTTC CASSLGVKPPKGEQYF
TRBJ2-3 . TRBV6-6 . 17 TGTGCCAGCCTGGGGACGCCCGCTATGCCTTTCACAGATACGCAGTATTTT CASLGTPAMPFTDTQYF
TRBJ1-6 . TRBV5-6 . 16 TGTGCCAGCACCAACAAAGGGGCAGCCGACAATTCACCCCTCCACTTT CASTNKGAADNSPLHF
TRBJ2-7 TRBD1 TRBV7-9 few 16 TGTGCCAGCAGCTCAACCACCGGGACAGGGGTCCACGAGCAGTACTTC CASSSTTGTGVHEQYF
TRBJ2-1 . TRBV27 . 13 TGTGCCAGCAGTTTCCGGAGGGACAATGAGCAGTTCTTC CASSFRRDNEQFF
TRBJ2-7 . TRBV12-3/TRBV12-4 . 16 TGTGCCAGCAGTTTAGCAAGGGCAGCCACTGGACACGAGCAGTACTTT CASSLARAATGHEQYF
TRBJ2-1 . TRBV12-3/TRBV12-4 few 12 TGTGCCAGCAGGTTAACAGGTAATGAGCAGTTCTTC CASRLTGNEQFF
TRBJ2-5 TRBD2 TRBV20-1 . 14 TGCAGTGCCCCGGGACTAGCGGGAGAAGAGACCCAGTACTTC CSAPGLAGEETQYF
TRBJ2-1 TRBD1 TRBV20-1 . 14 TGCAGTGCTACAGCCGGGACAGGGGGCAATGAGCAGTTCTTC CSATAGTGGNEQFF
TRBJ1-6 . TRBV6-6 . 17 TGTGCCAGCAGTCACCGGGACCCTCCTTTATGGGGCTCACCCCTCCACTTT CASSHRDPPLWGSPLHF
TRBJ1-6 TRBD1 TRBV2 . 15 TGTGCCAGCAGTGATCAGGGGACAGTAAATTCACCCCTCCACTTT CASSDQGTVNSPLHF
TRBJ1-2 TRBD1 TRBV7-9 few 16 TGTGCCAGCAGCTTTTTGGGACAGGGTACCTTCTATGGCTACACCTTC CASSFLGQGTFYGYTF
TRBJ2-7 . TRBV9 . 13 TGTGCCAGCAGCAAGACACCCACTTACGAGCAGTACTTC CASSKTPTYEQYF
TRBJ1-4 . TRBV29-1 few 15 TGCAGCGTTGGGGCCTCTACAGGGCTTAATGAAAAACTGTTTTTT CSVGASTGLNEKLFF
TRBJ1-2 . TRBV7-2 . 14 TGTGCCAGCAGCTTAGAAGGCAGGGCGGATGGCTACACCTTC CASSLEGRADGYTF
TRBJ2-1 TRBD2 TRBV20-1 once 13 TGCAGTGCTAGAGTTACTAGCGGACTGGGGCAGTTCTTC CSARVTSGLGQFF